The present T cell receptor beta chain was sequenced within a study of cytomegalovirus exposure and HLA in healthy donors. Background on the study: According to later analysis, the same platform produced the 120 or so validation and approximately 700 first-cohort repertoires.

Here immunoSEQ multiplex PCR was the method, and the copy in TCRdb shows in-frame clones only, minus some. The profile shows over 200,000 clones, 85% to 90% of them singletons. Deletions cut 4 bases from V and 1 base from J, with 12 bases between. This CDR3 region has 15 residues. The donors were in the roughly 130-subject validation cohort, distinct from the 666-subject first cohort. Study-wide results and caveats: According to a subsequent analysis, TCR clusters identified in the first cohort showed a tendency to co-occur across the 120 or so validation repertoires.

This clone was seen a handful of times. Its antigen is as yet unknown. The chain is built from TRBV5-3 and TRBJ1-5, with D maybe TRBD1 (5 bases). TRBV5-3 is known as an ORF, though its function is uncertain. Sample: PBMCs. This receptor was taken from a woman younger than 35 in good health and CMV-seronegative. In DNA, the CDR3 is TGTGCCAGAAGCGGGGGGTGGGGAAGCAATCAGCCCCAGCATTTT. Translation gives CARSGGWGSNQPQHF.